This T cell receptor beta chain was sequenced in a study of shared clonotypes between healthy human individuals. As regards this clone: The sample holds other DNA sequences that translate to the same CDR3.

Sequencing was performed with immunoSEQ multiplex PCR; in TCRdb, only in-frame clones are kept and a portion is missing. The sample carries about a million clones, approximately 75% recorded once. Trimming stripped 2 bases from V and 0 bases from J, with 4 bases between. The CDR3 spans 14 residues. Germline CDR1 and CDR2: SEHNR and FQNEAQ (reference sequence). Source material: memory CD4+ T cells from PBMCs. The subset here: CD45RA-negative fraction. This clonotype was sampled from a man younger than 35 in good health. Some clones in this sample may be carry-over from other donors' samples. This chain connects TRBV7-9 to TRBJ2-2; D is unresolved. The CDR3 reads CASSLTANTGELFF. DNA of the CDR3: TGTGCCAGCAGCTTAACAGCGAACACCGGGGAGCTGTTTTTT. The full variable domain, completed using reference TRBV7-9 and TRBJ2-2, is DTGVSQNPRHKITKRGQNVTFRCDPISEHNRLYWYRQTLGQGPEFLTYFQNEAQLEKSRLLSDRFSAERPKGSFSTLEIQRTEQGDSAMYLCASSLTANTGELFFGEGSRLTVL.